The 29 T cell receptor beta chains below all came from one sample that was sequenced in a study of blood T cell repertoires in COVID-19 (dated by TCRdb to the early 2020s). The receptor library was made with the immunoSEQ multiplex PCR assay. The table was pulled from immuneACCESS by TCRdb, which kept in-frame rearrangements only. Such tables lose some clones; where checked, under half of the loss comes from unresolved V genes, and the rest has no known cause. The sample data list about 230,000 clones, and approximately 82% of these were observed just once. The top ten clones comprise roughly 1.4% of the sample. Sequencing input: peripheral blood. These receptors came from a woman aged 40 to 55 who had recovered from COVID-19.

This clone was counted a few times. The chain employs TRBV11-2 and TRBJ1-3; TRBD1 agrees at 9 bases. CDR3 length equals 15 residues. Looked up from germline, CDR1 is SGHAT and CDR2 is FQNNGV. J was trimmed by 4 bases and V by 3 bases; bases with no gene match: 4. The DNA for the CDR3 is TGTGCCAGCAGCTTGGGACAGGGAGTCGGAAACACCATATATTTT. Residues: CASSLGQGVGNTIYF.

The V gene is TRBV30, the J gene TRBJ2-5, with D tentatively TRBD1 (6 bases). V lost 8 bases and J lost 4, with 14 bases in between. The length of the CDR3 is 12 residues. CDR1 GTSNPN and CDR2 SVGIG come from the germline V gene (reference sequence). CDR3 protein: CAVMTGGETQYF. The DNA of the CDR3 is TGTGCCGTGATGACAGGTGGAGAGACCCAGTACTTC. Variable domain in full (rest from reference TRBV30 and TRBJ2-5): SQTIHQWPATLVQPVGSPLSLECTVEGTSNPNLYWYRQAAGRGLQLLFYSVGIGQISSEVPQNLSASRPQDRQFILSSKKLLLSDSGFYLCAVMTGGETQYFGPGTRLLVL.

The J gene is TRBJ2-7, the V gene TRBV14; D gene uncertain. CDR3 size: 12 residues. The V and J ends lost 5 bases and 6 bases respectively, with 11 bases between them. The germline V gene encodes CDR1 SGHDN and CDR2 FVKESK. The CDR3 DNA follows: TGTGCCAGCAGCTCCTCCCCCGTCGAGCAGTACTTC. Its translation is CASSSSPVEQYF.

As for this clone: At one boundary the junction diverges from the germline segment, which might be a read error. V is TRBV6-5 and J is TRBJ2-1; D may be TRBD2 (5 bases). This CDR3 spans 14 amino acids. Germline assignment: CDR1 MNHEY and CDR2 SVGAGI. CDR3 nucleotides: TGTGCCAGCAGTTACGCCCCGGGGTACACTGAGCAGTTCTTC. It is translated as CASSYAPGYTEQFF.

The CDR3 DNA reads TGTGCCAGCAGCTTAGGTACCCTGACTAGCGGGGACTACGAGCAGTACTTC. The encoded protein is CASSLGTLTSGDYEQYF. The rearrangement uses TRBV11-3 and TRBJ2-7; 11 nucleotides match TRBD2. Trimming removed 1 base from V and 3 bases from J; junction bases left unmatched: 8. The germline V gene has CDR1 SGHNT and CDR2 YENEEA. The CDR3 is made up of 17 amino acids.

The table lists this clone with a few counts. The rearrangement joins TRBV28 to TRBJ1-5, with D maybe TRBD1 (5 bases). Trimming cost V 7 bases and J 5 bases, with 15 bases left between them. The germline V gene has CDR1 MDHEN and CDR2 SYDVKM. This CDR3 is 14 amino acids long. CDR3 sequence (DNA): TGTGCCAGCAACTCCGGGGGGGACTATCAGCCCCAGCATTTT. It codes for CASNSGGDYQPQHF.

The chain links TRBV4-2 to TRBJ1-1; a possible D gene is TRBD1 (5 bases). Germline-derived CDR1 and CDR2 are LGHNA and YNFKEQ. This CDR3 is built from 13 residues. Deletions cut 3 bases from V and 4 bases from J, with 9 bases between. CDR3 loop: CASSHIGGTEAFF. The DNA of the CDR3 is TGTGCCAGCAGCCATATCGGGGGCACTGAAGCTTTCTTT.

This chain uses TRBV3-1 (or the pseudogene TRBV3-2) with TRBJ2-7; TRBD1 aligns across 7 bases. The CDR3 spans 14 residues. V was clipped by 3 bases and J by 2 bases; unmatched bases: 4. Germline values: CDR1 LGHDT, CDR2 YNNKEL (reference sequence). Here the CDR3 DNA reads TGTGCCAGCAGCCAGAGGGGGCTCGCCTACGAGCAGTACTTC. Protein sequence: CASSQRGLAYEQYF.

This clone was observed once. The chain combines TRBV28 with TRBJ2-4, with D perhaps TRBD1 (7 bases). CDR1 and CDR2 (germline): MDHEN, SYDVKM. Trimming cost V 3 bases and J 2 bases, with 14 bases left between them. This CDR3 has 16 amino acids. CDR3 nucleotides: TGTGCCAGCAGTTTGGAGGGGGCCTTAACCAAAAACATTCAGTACTTC. Translating gives CASSLEGALTKNIQYF.

The CDR3 spells CASSFSGGRAFF. The CDR3 region has the DNA TGTGCCAGCAGTTTTTCGGGGGGTAGAGCTTTCTTT. This chain uses TRBV12-3 or TRBV12-4 with TRBJ1-1; possible D gene TRBD1, 5 bases. The CDR3 length is 12 residues. V was cut by 3 bases and J by 10 bases, with 12 bases left in between.

The gene calls are TRBV28 and TRBJ1-5, with D tentatively TRBD1 (6 bases). The CDR3 runs 15 residues. Trimming removed 3 bases at V and 2 bases at J, with 11 bases between. Germline CDR1 and CDR2: MDHEN and SYDVKM. The CDR3 spells CASSFVGGGNQPQHF. CDR3 bases: TGTGCCAGCAGTTTCGTTGGGGGCGGCAATCAGCCCCAGCATTTT.

This rearrangement joins TRBV7-3 to TRBJ2-7; maybe TRBD1 (5 bases). Between the trimmed V and J ends, which lost 2 bases and 4 bases, there was a span of 12 bases. The CDR3 has 14 residues. Germline values: CDR1 SGHTA, CDR2 FQGTGA. The CDR3: CASSLGHQTYEQYF. In nucleotides, the CDR3 is TGTGCCAGCAGCTTAGGACATCAGACTTACGAGCAGTACTTC.

This chain uses TRBV18 with TRBJ1-1; TRBD1 agrees at 9 bases. After removal of 4 bases from V and 6 bases from J, the junction contained 0 bases not matched to a gene. The germline V gene encodes CDR1 KGHSH and CDR2 LQKENI. CDR3 length: 12 amino acids. CDR3 DNA sequence: TGTGCCAGCTCACGACAGGGGGCTGAAGCTTTCTTT. It is translated as CASSRQGAEAFF.

This clone was counted a few times. The genes are TRBV6-6 and TRBJ1-2, with D perhaps TRBD1 (5 bases). The CDR3 is 11 amino acids. V was clipped by 11 bases and J by 6 bases, with 13 bases between them. CDR1 and CDR2 (germline): MNHNY, SVGAGI (reference sequence). The CDR3 nucleotides read TGTGCCGGGGGGTTATTGGATGGCTACACCTTC. Its protein is CAGGLLDGYTF.

The chain employs TRBV5-1 and TRBJ2-5; 8 bases line up with TRBD2. This CDR3 is 18 amino acids long. V lost 6 bases, J lost 3 bases, and 19 bases stayed unmatched. Germline assignment: CDR1 SGHRS and CDR2 YFSETQ. CDR3 nucleotide sequence: TGCGCCAGCACCCGGCTACCCAGCGGGGGATCCGGTAAAGAGACCCAGTACTTC. It is translated as CASTRLPSGGSGKETQYF. Variable domain in full (rest from reference TRBV5-1 and TRBJ2-5): KAGVTQTPRYLIKTRGQQVTLSCSPISGHRSVSWYQQTPGQGLQFLFEYFSETQRNKGNFPGRFSGRQFSNSRSEMNVSTLELGDSALYLCASTRLPSGGSGKETQYFGPGTRLLVL.

The chain couples TRBV18 to TRBJ2-2; D may be TRBD1 (5 bases). The CDR3 totals 14 residues. V gave up 4 bases and J gave up 6 bases, with 12 bases separating them. The germline V gene has CDR1 KGHSH and CDR2 LQKENI. CDR3 sequence: CASSQGADAGELFF. Here the CDR3 DNA reads TGTGCCAGCTCACAAGGGGCCGACGCCGGGGAGCTGTTTTTT.

The chain is built from TRBV7-6 and TRBJ2-7, with 7 bases that match TRBD1. CDR1 and CDR2 (germline): SGHVS, FNYEAQ. The CDR3 totals 18 residues. V lost 1 base to trimming and J lost 2 bases; unmatched junction nucleotides: 14. The DNA of the CDR3 is TGTGCCAGCAGCTTAGGTGAGTCAGGGGGACGGCTAACCTACGAGCAGTACTTC. Its protein is CASSLGESGGRLTYEQYF.

V gene TRBV28 combines with J gene TRBJ1-1; D is possibly TRBD1 (5 bases). The V end lost 7 bases, the J end lost 1 base, and 19 bases lay between the germline ends. This CDR3 contains 16 residues. Germline V lookup: CDR1 MDHEN, CDR2 SYDVKM. The DNA for the CDR3 is TGTGCCAGCAAGTTTCATAATAACGGGGGGAACACTGAAGCTTTCTTT. Amino acid sequence: CASKFHNNGGNTEAFF. Full variable domain (rest looked up from reference TRBV28 and TRBJ1-1): DVKVTQSSRYLVKRTGEKVFLECVQDMDHENMFWYRQDPGLGLRLIYFSYDVKMKEKGDIPEGYSVSREKKERFSLILESASTNQTSMYLCASKFHNNGGNTEAFFGQGTRLTVV.

The chain carries TRBV18 and TRBJ1-6, with 9 nucleotides matching TRBD1. The V and J ends lost 2 bases and 0 bases, in that order; junction bases with no gene match: 8. CDR3 length equals 19 residues. In germline, CDR1 is KGHSH, CDR2 LQKENI. DNA for the CDR3: TGTGCCAGCTCACCAGTTGAACAGGGGGCGAGCTCCTATAATTCACCCCTCCACTTT. It translates to CASSPVEQGASSYNSPLHF. Drawing the rest from reference TRBV18 and TRBJ1-6, the complete variable domain is NAGVMQNPRHLVRRRGQEARLRCSPMKGHSHVYWYRQLPEEGLKFMVYLQKENIIDESGMPKERFSAEFPKEGPSILRIQQVVRGDSAAYFCASSPVEQGASSYNSPLHFGNGTRLTVT.

The chain carries TRBV13 and TRBJ2-5; 12 bases are a match to TRBD2. The CDR3 is 16 amino acids. Germline-derived CDR1 and CDR2 are PRHDT and FYEKMQ (reference sequence). The ends lost 2 bases at V and 2 bases at J; junction bases unmatched: 3. CDR3 sequence (DNA): TGTGCCAGCAGCTTACGCCTAGCGGGGGGGCAAGAGACCCAGTACTTC. Translated, it gives CASSLRLAGGQETQYF.

The J gene is TRBJ1-2, the V gene TRBV2; TRBD1 agrees at 8 bases. Trimming at V came to 2 bases and at J to 6 bases, leaving 11 bases not matched to a gene. The CDR3 covers 16 residues. Germline CDR1 SNHLY, CDR2 FYNNEI. DNA of the CDR3: TGTGCCAGCAGTGAAACGGGGCCTTCAGGGGGCGATGGCTACACCTTC. It is translated as CASSETGPSGGDGYTF. Full variable domain (rest looked up from reference TRBV2 and TRBJ1-2): EPEVTQTPSHQVTQMGQEVILRCVPISNHLYFYWYRQILGQKVEFLVSFYNNEISEKSEIFDDQFSVERPDGSNFTLKIRSTKLEDSAMYFCASSETGPSGGDGYTFGSGTRLTVV.

The V call is TRBV29-1, the J call TRBJ2-2; TRBD2 agrees at 9 bases. The CDR3 sequence is 14 residues long. J was trimmed by 2 bases and V by 6 bases; bases with no gene match: 4. Germline CDR1 SQVTM, CDR2 ANQGSEA. The CDR3 DNA reads TGCAGCGTAGGCGGGGGGGCAAACACCGGGGAGCTGTTTTTT. Protein: CSVGGGANTGELFF.

The V call is TRBV19, the J call TRBJ1-5; TRBD1 matches at 12 bases. With V trimmed by 10 bases and J by 6 bases, 10 bases remained unmatched. CDR3 length: 15 amino acids. The germline V gene encodes CDR1 LNHDA and CDR2 SQIVND (reference sequence). This CDR3 reads CATQPGQGATQPQHF. CDR3 bases: TGTGCCACTCAACCGGGACAGGGGGCGACTCAGCCCCAGCATTTT.

The chain joins TRBV19 to TRBJ1-5, with D possibly TRBD1 on 6 matching bases. Deletions cut 4 bases from V and 2 bases from J, with 18 bases between. Looked up from germline, CDR1 is LNHDA and CDR2 is SQIVND (reference sequence). This CDR3 has 17 residues. The CDR3: CASSRGQLVGGNQPQHF. The DNA of the CDR3 is TGTGCCAGTAGTAGAGGACAGTTGGTTGGGGGCAATCAGCCCCAGCATTTT.

The chain recombines TRBV19 with TRBJ1-1; a weak D match, TRBD1 (6 bases). The germline gives CDR1 LNHDA, CDR2 SQIVND (reference sequence). Trimming cost V 5 bases and J 0 bases, with 10 bases left between them. This CDR3 has 14 amino acids. As DNA, the CDR3 is TGTGCCAGTAGTCACAGGGACATGAACACTGAAGCTTTCTTT. Translated, it gives CASSHRDMNTEAFF.

The chain couples TRBV18 to TRBJ2-7, with 9 bases aligning to TRBD1. CDR1 is KGHSH, CDR2 LQKENI, per germline. The length of the CDR3 is 16 residues. Trimming took 3 bases from V and 6 from J; bases not matched to a gene: 12. The CDR3 DNA reads as TGTGCCAGCTCACCTCAAAGGGGGGACAGGGTATCCGAGCAGTACTTC. Translating gives CASSPQRGDRVSEQYF.

This clone was recorded only once. This sequence joins TRBV7-2 and TRBJ2-7; the D gene is possibly TRBD2 (5 bases). Trimming pared 1 base from V and 7 bases from J, leaving 17 bases between. CDR1 is SGHTA, CDR2 FQGNSA, per germline. The CDR3 covers 15 residues. The CDR3 is CASSLGGARSGEQYF. CDR3 DNA sequence: TGTGCCAGCAGCTTAGGAGGTGCCAGGTCGGGGGAGCAGTACTTC.

V gene TRBV7-2 combines with J gene TRBJ2-7; 8 bases fit TRBD1. CDR1 and CDR2 (germline): SGHTA, FQGNSA. V lost 7 bases and J lost 5; bases outside the gene matches: 7. The CDR3 runs 13 residues. The CDR3 DNA reads TGTGCCAGCACCCGACAGGGGATAAACGAGCAGTACTTC. Protein product: CASTRQGINEQYF.

The chain combines TRBV11-3 with TRBJ2-3; TRBD2 agrees at 10 bases. Unmatched junction bases numbered 6, after V lost 4 bases and J lost 2 bases. Germline V gene data show CDR1 as SGHNT and CDR2 as YENEEA. This CDR3 region has 16 residues. The CDR3 bases are TGTGCCAGCAGCTCGTCCACTAGCGGGGCCACAGATACGCAGTATTTT. Its protein product is CASSSSTSGATDTQYF.